Following are 17 T cell receptor beta chains from one sample sequenced in a study of blood T cell repertoires in COVID-19. Only in-frame clones appear in the TCRdb table, and some are missing; sequencing was by immunoSEQ multiplex PCR. Of fewer than 250,000 clones in the sample, about 91% were seen once. What was sequenced was PBMCs or T cells enriched from blood (not recorded which). These TCRs come from a woman in her 30s with acute COVID-19.

The rearrangement joins TRBV7-9 to TRBJ1-1; unclear D gene. Per germline, CDR1 SEHNR and CDR2 FQNEAQ (reference sequence). The CDR3 spans 11 residues. Trimming shortened V by 8 bases and J by 4 bases, and 8 bases separated the two germline ends. CDR3 sequence: CASQESTEAFF. CDR3 in DNA: TGTGCCAGCCAAGAGAGCACTGAAGCTTTCTTT.

A note on this clone: The junction departs from the called germline gene at one end, perhaps through a read error. This rearrangement joins TRBV7-7 to TRBJ2-5, with TRBD1 as a possible D gene (6 bases). This CDR3 is 15 amino acids long. Germline assignment: CDR1 SSHAT and CDR2 FNYEAQ (reference sequence). This chain's CDR3 is CASSRFSGQQETQYF. The CDR3 DNA sequence: TGTGCTAGCAGCCGCTTTTCTGGACAGCAAGAGACCCAGTACTTC.

The chain employs TRBV2 and TRBJ1-1, with a tentative D call TRBD1 (5 bases). The CDR3 length is 12 residues. V dropped 7 bases and J dropped 4 bases, with 10 bases sitting between them. Germline V lookup: CDR1 SNHLY, CDR2 FYNNEI. CDR3 sequence: CASKGTPTEAFF. DNA of the CDR3: TGTGCCAGCAAAGGGACTCCCACTGAAGCTTTCTTT.

V gene TRBV5-1 combines with J gene TRBJ1-1, with a possible D match to TRBD1 (5 bases). The CDR3 is 14 amino acids. The V and J ends lost 4 bases and 4 bases respectively, with 14 bases between them. Germline lookup yields CDR1 SGHRS and CDR2 YFSETQ. CDR3 loop: CASSPPGGITEAFF. The CDR3, as DNA: TGCGCCAGCAGCCCGCCGGGGGGGATCACTGAAGCTTTCTTT.

The V and J genes are TRBV30 and TRBJ2-7, with a tentative D call TRBD1 (6 bases). Trimming shortened V by 2 bases and J by 3 bases, and 11 bases separated the two germline ends. CDR3 length: 13 residues. The germline V gene encodes CDR1 GTSNPN and CDR2 SVGIG (reference sequence). The CDR3 bases are TGTGCCTGGAGTTACACAGGGAACTACGAGCAGTACTTC. It specifies CAWSYTGNYEQYF.

The V call is TRBV5-1, the J call TRBJ2-6; unclear D gene. Germline-derived CDR1 and CDR2 are SGHRS and YFSETQ. CDR3 length: 15 residues. V shed 1 base and J shed 2 bases, with 7 bases lying between them. CDR3 amino acids: CASSLTGAGANVLTF. The CDR3 DNA sequence: TGCGCCAGCAGCTTGACCGGAGCTGGGGCCAACGTCCTGACTTTC.

CDR3 coding DNA: TGTGCCAGTAGTGGAGCGGGGGGGCAGGTTGAGCAGTTCTTC. Amino acid sequence: CASSGAGGQVEQFF. The V call is TRBV19, the J call TRBJ2-1, with 10 nucleotides matching TRBD2. The CDR3 contains 14 residues. The J segment lost 9 bases and the V segment lost 5 bases, leaving 7 bases of the junction unmatched. CDR1 is LNHDA, CDR2 SQIVND, per germline (reference sequence).

This rearrangement joins TRBV4-2 to TRBJ2-7; TRBD2 aligns across 15 bases. The V and J ends lost 4 bases and 3 bases, in that order; junction bases with no gene match: 13. Germline assignment: CDR1 LGHNA and CDR2 YNFKEQ. This CDR3 is 19 amino acids long. The CDR3 DNA sequence: TGTGCCAGCAGCCCTTGGGGACTAGCGGGGGGCCCCTCCTACTACGAGCAGTACTTC. Its protein is CASSPWGLAGGPSYYEQYF.

The chain carries TRBV13 and TRBJ2-7, with 8 positions matching TRBD2. Germline V gives CDR1 PRHDT, CDR2 FYEKMQ (reference sequence). J gave up 0 bases and V 0 bases, and 4 bases lay outside the gene matches. The CDR3 spans 16 residues. The CDR3: CASSLGLAGHSYEQYF. The CDR3 region has the DNA TGTGCCAGCAGCTTAGGGTTAGCGGGGCACTCCTACGAGCAGTACTTC.

The rearrangement uses TRBV4-1 and TRBJ1-5; D might be TRBD1 (6 bases). The CDR3 covers 16 residues. Trimming removed 1 base from V and 4 bases from J, with 14 bases in between. The germline gives CDR1 MGHRA, CDR2 YSYEKL. The CDR3 bases are TGCGCCAGCAGCCAAGTACTCAGGGGCCCTAATCAGCCCCAGCATTTT. This gives the protein CASSQVLRGPNQPQHF.

This chain joins TRBV5-1 and TRBJ2-3, with 10 bases aligning to TRBD2. V was pared by 4 bases and J by 6 bases, with 11 bases of the junction left unmatched. The CDR3 extends over 16 amino acids. Germline-derived CDR1 and CDR2 are SGHRS and YFSETQ. CDR3 loop: CASSPRVAGGVDTQYF. The CDR3 DNA reads as TGCGCCAGCAGCCCCCGGGTAGCGGGGGGCGTGGATACGCAGTATTTT. The whole variable domain, filled in from reference TRBV5-1 and TRBJ2-3, reads KAGVTQTPRYLIKTRGQQVTLSCSPISGHRSVSWYQQTPGQGLQFLFEYFSETQRNKGNFPGRFSGRQFSNSRSEMNVSTLELGDSALYLCASSPRVAGGVDTQYFGPGTRLTVL.

This chain uses TRBV7-9 with TRBJ2-3; D is unresolved. CDR1 and CDR2 from the germline V gene are SEHNR and FQNEAQ (reference sequence). Between the trimmed V and J ends, which lost 4 bases and 3 bases, there was a span of 14 bases. The CDR3 runs 15 residues. CDR3 amino acids: CASSSPVHWTDTQYF. In DNA, the CDR3 is TGTGCCAGCAGCTCGCCCGTCCACTGGACAGATACGCAGTATTTT.

V and J are TRBV27 and TRBJ1-6, with TRBD1 matching 10 bases. V was clipped by 5 bases and J by 3 bases; unmatched bases: 10. Germline-derived CDR1 and CDR2 are MNHEY and SMNVEV (reference sequence). The CDR3 runs 18 residues. CDR3: CASSRPKGTGDYNSPLHF. The CDR3 DNA reads TGTGCCAGCAGTCGCCCGAAAGGGACAGGGGACTATAATTCACCCCTCCACTTT.

CDR3 in amino acids: CASSQGEGRSNQPQHF. CDR3 sequence (DNA): TGCGCCAGCAGCCAAGGAGAGGGCAGAAGCAATCAGCCCCAGCATTTT. The chain recombines TRBV4-1 with TRBJ1-5; D is unclear. Trimming took off 1 base at V and 1 base at J, with 11 bases between the two ends. The CDR3 runs 16 residues. Germline CDR1 reads MGHRA; CDR2 reads YSYEKL.

This clone is a singleton in its sample. The chain couples TRBV7-2 to TRBJ1-1; TRBD1 might be the D (6 bases). CDR3 length: 16 amino acids. Per the germline V gene, CDR1 is SGHTA and CDR2 is FQGNSA. V was pared by 3 bases and J by 0 bases, with 14 bases between. The CDR3 nucleotides read TGTGCCAGCAGCTTCAGGGATTCAGGGGTGAACACTGAAGCTTTCTTT. It is translated as CASSFRDSGVNTEAFF.

The V call is TRBV5-4, the J call TRBJ1-2; D may be TRBD1 (6 bases). Trimming removed 4 bases at V and 6 bases at J, with 16 bases between. CDR1 and CDR2 (germline): SGHNT, YYREEE (reference sequence). This CDR3 has 14 residues. The DNA for the CDR3 is TGTGCCAGCAGCCTGGTCCACAGGGAGAATGGCTACACCTTC. Translation: CASSLVHRENGYTF.

The genes are TRBV1 and TRBJ2-7; TRBD2, the D gene given by the table, was not confirmed from the DNA. TRBV1 is shown as a pseudogene. This CDR3 contains 14 residues. DNA of the CDR3: TGCACCAGCAGTCTGGGGCGGGGGGACTACGAGCAGTACTTC. This translates into CTSSLGRGDYEQYF.